A single sample gave rise to the 27 T cell receptor beta chains below, sequenced in a study of early T cells in non-severe SARS-CoV-2 infection. Each CDR3 protein gets one entry after TCRdb re-called the 5' RACE reads with MiXCR. The sample yields about 110,000 distinct CDR3 sequences, around an eighth seen once. The sequencing used whole blood, collected at baseline. The receptor source for this set is an adult who was a healthcare worker with PCR-confirmed SARS-CoV-2 infection or an uninfected control (not recorded which).

This clonotype occurred a few times. This chain joins TRBV7-9 and TRBJ1-5; D may be TRBD1 (5 bases). From germline, CDR1 is SEHNR and CDR2 FQNEAQ (reference sequence). The CDR3 spans 15 residues. V was shortened by 8 bases and J by 4 bases, with 18 bases between the two germline ends. Here the CDR3 DNA reads TGTGCCAGCCAGGACGGGGGGTTCGGAAATCAGCCCCAGCATTTT. It encodes CASQDGGFGNQPQHF.

This clonotype was picked up many times. The V and J genes are TRBV4-1 and TRBJ1-2, with TRBD1 identical over 8 bases. V was pared by 2 bases and J by 6 bases, with 5 bases of the junction left unmatched. This CDR3 is 14 amino acids long. Germline CDR1 reads MGHRA; CDR2 reads YSYEKL. CDR3 nucleotide sequence: TGCGCCAGCAGCCAATCAAGACAGGGGAATGGCTACACCTTC. Translated: CASSQSRQGNGYTF.

The V call is TRBV9, the J call TRBJ2-7; D is unresolved. V dropped 0 bases and J dropped 6 bases, with 10 bases sitting between them. Germline V gene sequence: CDR1 SGDLS, CDR2 YYNGEE. This CDR3 has 13 amino acids. The CDR3 nucleotides are TGTGCCAGCAGCGTAGACTCAGGCAGCGAGCAGTACTTC. This translates into CASSVDSGSEQYF.

The V gene is TRBV10-1, the J gene TRBJ2-7, with 8 nucleotides matching TRBD2. The CDR3 covers 14 residues. From germline, CDR1 is WNHNN and CDR2 SYGVQD (reference sequence). With 4 bases clipped from V and 6 bases from J, the junction kept 8 bases outside the gene matches. CDR3 sequence: CASSVSSGSGEQYF. In DNA, the CDR3 is TGCGCCAGCAGTGTATCCAGCGGGAGCGGCGAGCAGTACTTC.

This clonotype was detected only a few times. The CDR3 nucleotides read TGCAGCGTTGGACAGGGGTTGAACACTGAAGCTTTCTTT. Amino acids: CSVGQGLNTEAFF. V and J are TRBV29-1 and TRBJ1-1; 8 nucleotides line up with TRBD1. The CDR3 contains 13 residues. CDR1 SQVTM and CDR2 ANQGSEA come from the germline V gene. V gave up 4 bases and J gave up 0 bases; unmatched junction bases: 1.

There are a few counts of this clonotype. This chain uses TRBV14 with TRBJ2-3; TRBD1 aligns across 8 bases. V was clipped by 2 bases and J by 6 bases; unmatched bases: 7. The CDR3 loop spans 15 amino acids. CDR1 SGHDN and CDR2 FVKESK come from the germline V gene. This CDR3 reads CASSQQGTGGDTQYF. CDR3 nucleotide sequence: TGTGCCAGCAGCCAACAAGGGACAGGAGGGGATACGCAGTATTTT.

The chain has TRBV12-5 and TRBJ2-6; D may be TRBD1 or TRBD2 (5 bases each). Germline CDR1 LGHNT, CDR2 FRNRAP. The germline V and J ends were trimmed by 6 bases and 3 bases, with 9 bases remaining between them. The length of the CDR3 is 14 residues. The CDR3 loop is CASGVRGGANVLTF. DNA for the CDR3: TGTGCTAGTGGCGTGAGGGGTGGGGCCAACGTCCTGACTTTC.

In this sample, this clonotype turned up many times. CDR3 protein: CASSLVGILNEAFF. Here the CDR3 DNA reads TGTGCCAGCAGCTTGGTAGGCATTCTGAATGAAGCTTTCTTT. The chain recombines TRBV7-9 with TRBJ1-1; D not certain. The CDR3 spans 14 residues. Germline lookup yields CDR1 SEHNR and CDR2 FQNEAQ (reference sequence). V was clipped by 3 bases and J by 7 bases, with 15 bases between them.

The V call is TRBV13, the J call TRBJ2-5; TRBD1 aligns across 9 bases. This CDR3 spans 14 amino acids. Germline loops: CDR1 PRHDT, CDR2 FYEKMQ (reference sequence). V trimming: 4 bases; J trimming: 1 base; junction bases outside the gene matches: 1. This chain's CDR3 is CASSSTGGQETQYF. The CDR3 DNA reads TGTGCCAGCAGCTCGACAGGGGGCCAAGAGACCCAGTACTTC. Complete variable domain (other parts from reference TRBV13 and TRBJ2-5): AAGVIQSPRHLIKEKRETATLKCYPIPRHDTVYWYQQGPGQDPQFLISFYEKMQSDKGSIPDRFSAQQFSDYHSELNMSSLELGDSALYFCASSSTGGQETQYFGPGTRLLVL.

The rearrangement uses TRBV6-5 and TRBJ2-1; 7 bases align to TRBD2. The CDR3 loop spans 16 amino acids. V was pared by 6 bases and J by 6 bases, with 14 bases of the junction left unmatched. CDR1 is MNHEY and CDR2 is SVGAGI in the germline V gene. The CDR3 protein is CASSPWGEGLGNEQFF. The CDR3 bases are TGTGCCAGCAGCCCGTGGGGGGAGGGCCTGGGCAATGAGCAGTTCTTC.

At least ten counts were recorded for this clonotype. The chain employs TRBV5-4 and TRBJ1-2, with D perhaps matching TRBD1 (5 bases). This CDR3 is built from 13 residues. V lost 4 bases and J 4 bases, leaving 11 bases between the germline ends. Germline V gene sequence: CDR1 SGHNT, CDR2 YYREEE (reference sequence). CDR3 sequence: CASSVDGGYGYTF. Here the CDR3 DNA reads TGTGCCAGCAGCGTGGATGGGGGCTATGGCTACACCTTC. Using reference TRBV5-4 and TRBJ1-2 for the parts outside the CDR3, the full variable domain is ETGVTQSPTHLIKTRGQQVTLRCSSQSGHNTVSWYQQALGQGPQFIFQYYREEENGRGNFPPRFSGLQFPNYSSELNVNALELDDSALYLCASSVDGGYGYTFGSGTRLTVV.

This clonotype has just a few counts. The chain recombines TRBV5-1 with TRBJ2-3, with 10 bases that match TRBD2. CDR1 is SGHRS, CDR2 YFSETQ, per germline. This CDR3 spans 15 amino acids. V lost 3 bases, J lost 3 bases, and 4 bases stayed unmatched. CDR3 DNA: TGCGCCAGCAGCTACGGACTAGCGGTAACAGATACGCAGTATTTT. It codes for CASSYGLAVTDTQYF.

This clonotype showed up just once. This may come from a read error, since a much larger clone is one base off. The J gene is TRBJ2-3, the V gene TRBV7-2; D gene ambiguous. Germline CDR1 SGHTA, CDR2 FQGNSA. This CDR3 has 16 amino acids. CDR3 loop: CASGLGLNNIGDTQYF. The DNA of the CDR3 is TGTGCCAGCGGCTTAGGCTTGAACAACATTGGAGATACGCAGTATTTT.

This clonotype came up a few times. The chain carries TRBV25-1 and TRBJ2-3; 13 bases fit TRBD2. Germline lookup yields CDR1 MGHDK and CDR2 SYGVNS. The CDR3 totals 18 residues. With 0 bases clipped from V and 8 bases from J, the junction kept 11 bases outside the gene matches. The CDR3 reads CASSEYPTSGRPSGTQYF. The CDR3 DNA is TGTGCCAGCAGTGAATATCCGACTAGCGGGAGGCCCTCGGGTACGCAGTATTTT.

This clonotype has only a few counts. This chain connects TRBV11-1 to TRBJ1-6, with D tentatively TRBD1 (6 bases). The germline gives CDR1 SGHAT, CDR2 FQDESV (reference sequence). Trimming took off 3 bases at V and 10 bases at J, with 13 bases between the two ends. This CDR3 comprises 14 residues. The CDR3 reads CASSFQGTGSPLHF. As DNA, the CDR3 is TGTGCCAGCAGCTTTCAGGGGACTGGCTCACCCCTCCACTTT.

The J gene is TRBJ2-3, the V gene TRBV5-1; 9 bases match TRBD2. This CDR3 spans 16 amino acids. Germline trimming cut 4 bases from V and 3 bases from J; bases unmatched to any gene: 9. Germline V gives CDR1 SGHRS, CDR2 YFSETQ. The CDR3 is CASSQDPGLATDTQYF. The DNA for the CDR3 is TGCGCCAGCAGCCAAGACCCGGGACTAGCAACAGATACGCAGTATTTT.

The V call is TRBV28, the J call TRBJ1-4; a weak D match, TRBD1 (5 bases). Between the trimmed V and J ends, which lost 6 bases and 4 bases, there was a span of 15 bases. CDR1 is MDHEN, CDR2 SYDVKM, per germline. CDR3 size: 15 residues. CDR3 sequence (DNA): TGTGCCAGCAGCCGAGCAACAGGAGTTAATGAAAAACTGTTTTTT. Its translation: CASSRATGVNEKLFF.

The sample holds many counts of this clonotype. The chain links TRBV12-3 or TRBV12-4 to TRBJ1-1; D is uncertain. The ends were cut back, 2 bases at V and 8 bases at J, with 12 bases in the middle. The CDR3 has 13 residues. The CDR3 sequence is CASSLRLNAEAFF. The CDR3 DNA follows: TGTGCCAGCAGTTTAAGACTAAACGCCGAAGCTTTCTTT.

Only a few counts were recorded for this clonotype. A much larger clone lies a single base off, so this may be a read error. CDR3 in DNA: TGTGCCAGCAGCTTGATCTCCTTCTCTGGAAACATCATATATTTT. Translation gives CASSLISFSGNIIYF. This chain links TRBV5-5 with TRBJ1-3; D ambiguous. The CDR3 runs to 15 residues. Looked up from germline, CDR1 is SGHKS and CDR2 is YYEKEE (reference sequence).

The chain carries TRBV6-6 and TRBJ1-6; a possible D gene is TRBD1 (6 bases). V lost 6 bases to trimming and J lost 5 bases, with 17 bases between them. CDR1 is MNHNY and CDR2 is SVGAGI in the germline V gene (reference sequence). CDR3 length: 16 amino acids. The CDR3 is CASSFNRAGDNSPLHF. For the CDR3, the DNA is TGTGCCAGCAGCTTCAACAGGGCGGGAGATAATTCACCCCTCCACTTT.

There are many counts of this clonotype. V is TRBV19 and J is TRBJ2-3, with 13 bases identical to TRBD2. V was pared by 8 bases and J by 5 bases, with 4 bases of the junction left unmatched. The CDR3 runs 14 residues. CDR1 is LNHDA, CDR2 SQIVND, per germline (reference sequence). CDR3 sequence reads: CASQLAGGKDTQYF. The CDR3 DNA reads as TGTGCCAGTCAACTAGCGGGGGGGAAAGATACGCAGTATTTT.

This clonotype has more than one count but fewer than ten. V and J are TRBV10-2 and TRBJ1-5; no firm D call. CDR1 is WSHSY, CDR2 SAAADI, per germline. CDR3 length equals 13 residues. Trimming took off 6 bases at V and 5 bases at J, with 11 bases between the two ends. For the CDR3, the DNA is TGCGCCAGCAGGGTAGGGAAAGATCAGCCCCAGCATTTT. The encoded protein is CASRVGKDQPQHF.

The genes are TRBV29-1 and TRBJ2-1; D uncertain. In germline, CDR1 is SQVTM, CDR2 ANQGSEA. This CDR3 contains 10 residues. Trimming shortened V by 4 bases and J by 10 bases, and 8 bases separated the two germline ends. The CDR3 DNA reads TGCAGCGTTGGTCTTTCCGAGCAGTTCTTC. Translating it yields CSVGLSEQFF.

The V call is TRBV7-3, the J call TRBJ2-1; 14 bases map to TRBD2. The CDR3 has 14 amino acids. Germline CDR1 is SGHTA and CDR2 is FQGTGA. With 9 bases clipped from V and 13 bases from J, the junction kept 11 bases outside the gene matches. The CDR3: CASHAGTSGSEQFF. The CDR3 DNA follows: TGTGCCAGTCATGCCGGGACTAGCGGGAGTGAACAGTTCTTC.

The rearrangement links TRBV7-9 to TRBJ1-2; no clear D gene. Per the germline V gene, CDR1 is SEHNR and CDR2 is FQNEAQ (reference sequence). The V end was cut by 5 bases, the J end by 6 bases, with 13 bases between. This CDR3 comprises 13 residues. CDR3 in DNA: TGTGCCAGCAGCCCTTCGCCCGGGGATGGCTACACCTTC. It specifies CASSPSPGDGYTF.

J is TRBJ2-2 and V is TRBV18; no clear D. The CDR3 length is 14 residues. V gave up 2 bases and J gave up 5 bases, with 9 bases separating them. Germline-derived CDR1 and CDR2 are KGHSH and LQKENI. CDR3 in amino acids: CASSPSTGTGELFF. CDR3 coding DNA: TGTGCCAGCTCACCATCTACCGGGACCGGGGAGCTGTTTTTT.

This clonotype was seen a few times. V gene TRBV7-2 combines with J gene TRBJ2-3, with a tentative D call TRBD1 (5 bases). This CDR3 comprises 13 residues. V was trimmed by 5 bases and J by 7 bases, leaving 13 bases between them. Looked up from germline, CDR1 is SGHTA and CDR2 is FQGNSA. The CDR3, as DNA: TGTGCCAGCAGCGTCGGACACGCGAATACGCAGTATTTT. Residues: CASSVGHANTQYF.